Listed below are T cell receptor beta chains from one sample, sequenced in a study of blood T cell repertoires in COVID-19. Data came from immunoSEQ multiplex PCR; TCRdb stores just in-frame clones and leaves some out. The sample gives approximately 90,000 clones, 86% of which show up once; 1% to 1.5% is in the top ten. Input material: peripheral blood. The receptor set was obtained from a man aged 80 or over with active or convalescent COVID-19. Each CDR3 is given with its conserved first and last residue. The order of the fields is J gene, V gene, D gene, CDR3 length, clone size, CDR3 DNA, CDR3 protein. D genes are given only for firm matches. Some rows mark clone size as missing; the rest say once, few, many or name a class of expanded clone.

>TRBJ2-2|TRBV19|NA|13|NA
TGTGCCAGTAGTATGAATTCGGCCGGGGAGCTGTTTTTT
CASSMNSAGELFF
>TRBJ2-2|TRBV28|TRBD1|16|NA
TGTGCCAGCAGCCAACAGGGGGTTGGGGGCACCGGGGAGCTGTTTTTT
CASSQQGVGGTGELFF
>TRBJ2-7|TRBV19|TRBD2|16|NA
TGTGCCAGTAGTAAGCCGGGACTAGCGGATCCCTACGAGCAGTACTTC
CASSKPGLADPYEQYF
>TRBJ1-2|TRBV18|NA|13|NA
TGTGCCAGCTCACCAGGAGAAGGCTATGGCTACACCTTC
CASSPGEGYGYTF
>TRBJ2-1|TRBV19|NA|12|NA
TGTGCCAGTACCCCCAACTACAATGAGCAGTTCTTC
CASTPNYNEQFF
>TRBJ1-2|TRBV3-1/TRBV3-2|TRBD1|15|NA
TGTGCCAGCAGCCAAGATAACGGGACAGACTATGGCTACACCTTC
CASSQDNGTDYGYTF
>TRBJ2-7|TRBV4-2|TRBD2|15|NA
TGTGCCAGCAGCCGAAACCTAGCGGGAGTAGACGAGCAGTACTTC
CASSRNLAGVDEQYF
>TRBJ2-7|TRBV11-2|TRBD2|16|NA
TGTGCCAGCAGCTTAGGACATGCGGGAGGGCAGGACGAGCAGTACTTC
CASSLGHAGGQDEQYF
>TRBJ2-7|TRBV27|TRBD1|14|NA
TGTGCCAGCAGTTTCACAGGGGGCTCCTACGAGCAGTACTTC
CASSFTGGSYEQYF
>TRBJ2-1|TRBV5-4|TRBD2|15|few
TGTGCCAGCAGCAGAACTAGCGGTTTAACCAATGAGCAGTTCTTC
CASSRTSGLTNEQFF
>TRBJ1-4|TRBV25-1|NA|15|NA
TGTGCCAGCGGAGGGACGTGGGCAACTAATGAAAAACTGTTTTTT
CASGGTWATNEKLFF
>TRBJ2-7|TRBV12-5|NA|14|NA
TGTGCTAGTGGTTTGATTCCGGGAAAGAGCGAGCAGTACTTC
CASGLIPGKSEQYF
>TRBJ2-1|TRBV5-4|NA|13|NA
TGTGCCAGCATCCCCGCCCCAACGGGAGATCTGTTCTTC
CASIPAPTGDLFF
>TRBJ2-6|TRBV13|TRBD1|17|NA
TGTGCCAGCAGCTCCGACAGGGGGGGTACCGGGGCCAACGTCCTGACTTTC
CASSSDRGGTGANVLTF
>TRBJ1-2|TRBV19|TRBD1|14|NA
TGTGCCAGTAGTAGTGACAGGGGTCACTATGGCTACACCTTC
CASSSDRGHYGYTF
>TRBJ1-2|TRBV5-1|NA|14|NA
TGCGCCAGCAGTCCCACGACCGGGGGGATCGGCTACACCTTC
CASSPTTGGIGYTF
>TRBJ2-7|TRBV3-1/TRBV3-2|TRBD1|16|once
TGTGCCAGCAGCCACCCAATCAACCGGGACAGGGTCGAGCAGTACTTC
CASSHPINRDRVEQYF
>TRBJ2-1|TRBV3-1/TRBV3-2|TRBD2|17|NA
TGTGCCAGCAGCCAAGGTACGGGGGGGAGCTCCTACAATGAGCAGTTCTTC
CASSQGTGGSSYNEQFF
>TRBJ1-2|TRBV19|NA|14|few
TGTGCCAGTAGTAACCCGGGGGATTCTGTCGTCTACACCTTC
CASSNPGDSVVYTF
>TRBJ2-1|TRBV7-3|NA|13|NA
TGTGCCAGCTCCGGAGGAAAGGGAAATGAGCAGTTCTTC
CASSGGKGNEQFF
>TRBJ2-1|TRBV5-1|NA|15|NA
TGCGCCAGCAGCTTGGATGTCGGGTCCTACAATGAGCAGTTCTTC
CASSLDVGSYNEQFF
>TRBJ1-1|TRBV27|NA|16|NA
TGTGCCAGCAGTTTATTGGCAGGGGTCCGTGTCACTGAAGCTTTCTTT
CASSLLAGVRVTEAFF